The present TCR beta chain was sequenced within a study of shared clonotypes between healthy human individuals. Study-level information: A few men and a couple of women, aged 18 to 49, were donors. Broader study findings: Shared clonotypes across all four donors exceeded non-shared ones in generation probability.

Concerning this clone itself: Its antigen is still unknown.

The naive CD8 population came from CD45RO-negative cells selected for CCR7, without terminally differentiated effector memory CD45RA+ cells. Participating donors were healthy, HIV-negative adults free of recent acute infections or vaccinations. Here immunoSEQ multiplex PCR was the method, and the copy in TCRdb shows in-frame clones only, minus some. The table lists about 750,000 clones, almost 95% of them singletons, with around 24% in the top ten. This CDR3 has 12 amino acids. The V end was cut by 5 bases, the J end by 3 bases, with 5 bases between. In germline, CDR1 is SEHNR, CDR2 FQNEAQ (reference sequence).

V usage is TRBV7-9 and J usage is TRBJ2-1; D call uncertain. The TCR originated in a young man in good health. Source material: naive CD8+ T cells sorted from blood. The CDR3 loop reads CASSAIYNEQFF. The CDR3 region has the DNA TGTGCCAGCAGCGCGATCTACAATGAGCAGTTCTTC.